This paragraph reports one TCR beta chain. Across about two dozen US areas, participants ranged in age from about 18 to 89 years. Clinical history as reported by participants underpinned cohort assignment. This CDR3 region has 15 residues. After removal of 4 bases from V and 6 bases from J, the junction contained 7 bases not matched to a gene. The germline gives CDR1 SGHRS, CDR2 YFSETQ. Original processing notes: Reference gene primer amplification in the assay estimated nucleated cell counts. Generated by immunoSEQ multiplex PCR, the TCRdb table keeps only in-frame clones and is missing some. V, J and clone size are those of that table, while D and trimming were read from the DNA. The data contain 150,000 or so clones, more than 85% of them singletons. This entry is derived from a study of blood T cell repertoires in COVID-19. The wider study: In each case, the material was cDNA or gDNA derived from T cells, B-cell-depleted T cells, or PBMCs.

The TCR comes from a woman aged 45-65 years who had recovered from COVID-19. The sample consisted of PBMCs or T cells enriched from blood (not recorded which). The chain links TRBV5-1 to TRBJ2-2, with TRBD2 matching over 9 bases. The CDR3 DNA follows: TGCGCCAGCAGCCGGACTAGCGAGGGGGCCGGGGAGCTGTTTTTT. Translation: CASSRTSEGAGELFF.